The present T cell receptor (beta chain) was sequenced within a study of cytomegalovirus exposure and HLA in healthy donors. In the study overall: The Caucasian-associated ancestry cluster contained 81% of the 398 genotyped donors.

Details on this clone: What it recognizes is unknown.

PCR primers comprised 60 Vbeta and 13 Jbeta primers. The protocol was immunoSEQ multiplex PCR, while the TCRdb copy is restricted to in-frame clones and leaves out a portion. The data show about 180,000 clones, 80% seen once. The CDR3 spans 18 residues. Per the germline V gene, CDR1 is MNHEY and CDR2 is SMNVEV (reference sequence). Trimming left V 6 bases short and J 0 bases short, with 21 bases between. Broader study findings: Association of a missense DCLRE1C variant with TCR beta V- and J-gene trimming was reported in a later analysis.

This sequence was found in a man aged 25 to 45 in good health and CMV-seropositive. Sample: PBMCs. This chain links TRBV27 with TRBJ2-4, with D possibly being TRBD1 (6 bases). The CDR3 sequence: CASSPGTPGIGAKNIQYF. The CDR3 coding sequence is TGTGCCAGCAGCCCCGGGACACCCGGGATTGGAGCCAAAAACATTCAGTACTTC.